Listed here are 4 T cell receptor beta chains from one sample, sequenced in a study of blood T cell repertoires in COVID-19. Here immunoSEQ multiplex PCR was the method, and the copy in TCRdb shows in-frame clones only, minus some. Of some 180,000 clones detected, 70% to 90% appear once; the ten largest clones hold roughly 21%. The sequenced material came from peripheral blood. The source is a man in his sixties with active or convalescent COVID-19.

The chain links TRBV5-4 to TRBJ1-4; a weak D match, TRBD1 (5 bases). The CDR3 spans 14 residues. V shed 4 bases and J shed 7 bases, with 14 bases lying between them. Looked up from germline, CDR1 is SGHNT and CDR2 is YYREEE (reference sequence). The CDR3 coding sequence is TGTGCCAGCAGCACCGGGGTCGGGGGTGAAAAACTGTTTTTT. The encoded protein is CASSTGVGGEKLFF.

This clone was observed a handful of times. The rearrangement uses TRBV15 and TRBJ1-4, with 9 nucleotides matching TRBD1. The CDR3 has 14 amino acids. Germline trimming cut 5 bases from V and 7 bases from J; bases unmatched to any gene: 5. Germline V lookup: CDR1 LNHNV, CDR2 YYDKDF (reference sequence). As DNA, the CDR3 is TGTGCCACCAGCGCCGGGACAGGGCCTGAAAAACTGTTTTTT. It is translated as CATSAGTGPEKLFF.

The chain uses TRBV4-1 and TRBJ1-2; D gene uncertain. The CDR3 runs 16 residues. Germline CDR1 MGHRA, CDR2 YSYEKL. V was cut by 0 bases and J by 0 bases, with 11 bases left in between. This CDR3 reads CASSQDYELANYGYTF. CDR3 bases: TGCGCCAGCAGCCAAGATTATGAGTTAGCTAACTATGGCTACACCTTC.

CDR3 bases: TGCAGTGCTAGTGCAGGGAGCAATCAGCCCCAGCATTTT. This sequence encodes CSASAGSNQPQHF. The chain employs TRBV20-1 and TRBJ1-5; weak D call: TRBD1 (5 bases). Trimming took off 3 bases at V and 1 base at J, with 7 bases between the two ends. CDR3 size: 13 residues. CDR1 is DFQATT, CDR2 SNEGSKA, per germline (reference sequence).